The following is a T cell receptor beta chain sequence with its context. What it binds is unknown. Sequenced by immunoSEQ multiplex PCR; TCRdb stores in-frame clones only, minus some. The table shows 20,000 to 25,000 clones, with about 72% occurring only once. The CDR3 is 15 amino acids. The J segment lost 2 bases and the V segment lost 6 bases, leaving 6 bases of the junction unmatched. Germline V gene data show CDR1 as LGHNA and CDR2 as YNFKEQ. The data are from a study of PD-1 blockade in classical Hodgkin lymphoma. Whole-study findings and limits: There was a significant rise in CD4+ TCR diversity by C4D1, with no such rise for CD8+. Whatever underlies the repertoire differences (possibly disease activity or prior therapy) remains undefined.

Noted time point: cycle 4 day 1 (C4D1), after 6 weeks of nivolumab. All the patients suffered relapse after autologous stem cell transplantation, and brentuximab vedotin exposure differed. Thawed PBMCs underwent magnetic negative selection to yield purified CD4+ T cells. This TCR came from a human donor with classical Hodgkin lymphoma. J is TRBJ2-7 and V is TRBV4-2, with 11 bases matching TRBD2. The source material was CD4+ T cells from blood, sampled before the fourth cycle of nivolumab. The CDR3 loop reads CASSRFSGGAYEQYF. The CDR3 region has the DNA TGTGCCAGCAGTCGTTTTAGCGGGGGGGCCTACGAGCAGTACTTC.